The clone carrying this TCR beta chain has a count of ten or more. Its antigen is still unknown. Trimming took 0 bases from V and 3 from J, leaving 9 bases between them. Germline-derived CDR1 and CDR2 are MNHEY and SVGAGI. This CDR3 contains 14 residues. The data derive from a study of T cells in Graves' hyperthyroidism and ophthalmopathy. The study, taken as a whole, reports: Stable hyperthyroidism was separated from ophthalmopathy by a model based on 13 V-J features. Appearing also in blood were most of the thyroid clonotypes expanded above 0.001.

Authors of the study amplified TCR beta CDR3 regions from RNA transcripts. The HTBI set primed first-round TCR CDR3 RT-PCR. TCRdb reanalysed the multiplex PCR reads using MiXCR and keeps one entry per CDR3 protein. The top ten hold more than 20% of the sample, which has some 550,000 distinct CDR3 sequences, 20% to 25% seen once. Patients counted as stable if ophthalmopathy did not develop within 18 months. Sequenced sample: blood. This sequence joins TRBV6-5 and TRBJ2-7; unclear D gene. The TCR was taken from a man younger than 35 with Graves' hyperthyroidism. The CDR3 DNA is TGTGCCAGCAGTTACTCGAATCTCGGCTACGAGCAGTACTTC. It yields the protein CASSYSNLGYEQYF.